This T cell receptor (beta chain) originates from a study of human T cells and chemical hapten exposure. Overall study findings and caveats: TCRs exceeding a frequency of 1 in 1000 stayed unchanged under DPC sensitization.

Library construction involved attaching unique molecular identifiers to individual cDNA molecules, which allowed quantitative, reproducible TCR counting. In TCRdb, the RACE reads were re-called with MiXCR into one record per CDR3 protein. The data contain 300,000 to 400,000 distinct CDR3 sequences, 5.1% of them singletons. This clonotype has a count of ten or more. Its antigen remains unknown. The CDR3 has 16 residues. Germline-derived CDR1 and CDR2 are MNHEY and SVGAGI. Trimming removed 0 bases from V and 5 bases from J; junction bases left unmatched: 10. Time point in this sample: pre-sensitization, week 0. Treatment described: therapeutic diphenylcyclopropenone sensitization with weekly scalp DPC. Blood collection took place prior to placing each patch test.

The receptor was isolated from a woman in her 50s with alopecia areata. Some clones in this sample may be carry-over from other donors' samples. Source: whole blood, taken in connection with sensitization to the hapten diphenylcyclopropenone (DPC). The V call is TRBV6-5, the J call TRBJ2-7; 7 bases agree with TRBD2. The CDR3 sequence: CASSYSAATSAHEQYF. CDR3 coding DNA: TGTGCCAGCAGTTACTCCGCAGCTACTAGCGCCCACGAGCAGTACTTC.